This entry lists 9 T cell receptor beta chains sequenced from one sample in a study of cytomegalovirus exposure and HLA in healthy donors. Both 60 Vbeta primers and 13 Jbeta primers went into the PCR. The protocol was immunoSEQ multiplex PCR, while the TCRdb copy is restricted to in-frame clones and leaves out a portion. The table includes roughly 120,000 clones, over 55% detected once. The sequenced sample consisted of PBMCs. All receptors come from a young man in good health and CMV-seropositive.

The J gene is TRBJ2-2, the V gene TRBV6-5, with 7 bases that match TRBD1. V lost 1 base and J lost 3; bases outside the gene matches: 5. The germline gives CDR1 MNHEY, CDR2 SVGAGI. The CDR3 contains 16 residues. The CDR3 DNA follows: TGTGCCAGCAGTTACTTCCACAGGGGTCACACCGGGGAGCTGTTTTTT. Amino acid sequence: CASSYFHRGHTGELFF.

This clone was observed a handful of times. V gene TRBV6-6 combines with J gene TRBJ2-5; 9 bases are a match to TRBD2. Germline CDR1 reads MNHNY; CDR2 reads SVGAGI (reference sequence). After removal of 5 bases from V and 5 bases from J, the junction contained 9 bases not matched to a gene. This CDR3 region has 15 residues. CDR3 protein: CASSVGAGGMETQYF. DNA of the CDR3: TGTGCCAGCAGTGTTGGAGCGGGGGGAATGGAGACCCAGTACTTC.

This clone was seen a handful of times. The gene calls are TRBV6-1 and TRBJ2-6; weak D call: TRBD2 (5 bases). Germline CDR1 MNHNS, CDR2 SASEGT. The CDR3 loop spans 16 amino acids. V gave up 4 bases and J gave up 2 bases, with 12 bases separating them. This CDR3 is CASSVWAEAGANVLTF. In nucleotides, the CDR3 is TGTGCCAGCAGTGTTTGGGCGGAGGCTGGGGCCAACGTCCTGACTTTC.

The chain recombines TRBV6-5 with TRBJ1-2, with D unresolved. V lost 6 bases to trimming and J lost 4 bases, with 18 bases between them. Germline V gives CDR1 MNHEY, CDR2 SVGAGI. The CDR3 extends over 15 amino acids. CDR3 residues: CASSRTQKPFYGYTF. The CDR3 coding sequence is TGTGCCAGCAGCCGGACTCAAAAACCCTTCTATGGCTACACCTTC.

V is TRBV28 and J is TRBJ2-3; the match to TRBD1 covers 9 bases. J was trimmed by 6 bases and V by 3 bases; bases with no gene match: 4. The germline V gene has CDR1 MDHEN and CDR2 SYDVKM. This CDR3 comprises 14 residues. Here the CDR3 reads CASSFPTGGDTQYF. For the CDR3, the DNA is TGTGCCAGCAGTTTCCCGACAGGGGGTGATACGCAGTATTTT. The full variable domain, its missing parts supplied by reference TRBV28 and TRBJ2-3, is DVKVTQSSRYLVKRTGEKVFLECVQDMDHENMFWYRQDPGLGLRLIYFSYDVKMKEKGDIPEGYSVSREKKERFSLILESASTNQTSMYLCASSFPTGGDTQYFGPGTRLTVL.

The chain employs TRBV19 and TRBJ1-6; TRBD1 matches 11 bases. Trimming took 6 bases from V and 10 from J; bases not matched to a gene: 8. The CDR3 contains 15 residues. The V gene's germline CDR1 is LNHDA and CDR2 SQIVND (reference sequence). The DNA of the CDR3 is TGTGCCAGTAGCGTGGGACAGGGGGTTAGCTCACCCCTCCACTTT. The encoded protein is CASSVGQGVSSPLHF. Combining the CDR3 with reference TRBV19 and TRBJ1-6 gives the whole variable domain DGGITQSPKYLFRKEGQNVTLSCEQNLNHDAMYWYRQDPGQGLRLIYYSQIVNDFQKGDIAEGYSVSREKKESFPLTVTSAQKNPTAFYLCASSVGQGVSSPLHFGNGTRLTVT.

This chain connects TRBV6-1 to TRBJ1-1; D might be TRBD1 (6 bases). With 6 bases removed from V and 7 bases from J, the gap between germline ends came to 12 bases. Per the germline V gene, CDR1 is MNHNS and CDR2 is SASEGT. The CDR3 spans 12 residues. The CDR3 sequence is CASSFDRIEAFF. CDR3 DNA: TGTGCCAGCAGCTTTGACAGGATTGAAGCTTTCTTT.

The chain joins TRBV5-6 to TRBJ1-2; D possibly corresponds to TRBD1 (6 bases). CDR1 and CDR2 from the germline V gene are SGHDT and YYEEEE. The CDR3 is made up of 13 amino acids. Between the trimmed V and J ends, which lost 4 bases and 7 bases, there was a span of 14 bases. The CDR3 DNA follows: TGTGCCAGCAGCATCCCACAGGGTCCTGGCTACACCTTC. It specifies CASSIPQGPGYTF.

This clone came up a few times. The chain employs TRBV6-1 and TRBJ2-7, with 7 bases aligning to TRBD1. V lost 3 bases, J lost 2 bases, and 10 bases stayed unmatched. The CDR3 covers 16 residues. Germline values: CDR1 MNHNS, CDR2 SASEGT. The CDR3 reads CASSETGLERTYEQYV. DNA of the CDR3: TGTGCCAGCAGTGAGACAGGGCTTGAAAGGACCTACGAGCAGTACGTC.